The sample holds a few counts of the clone carrying this TCR beta chain. These data are taken from a study of blood T cell repertoires in COVID-19. Study information: Specimens from acute and convalescent COVID-19 originated in the United States, Italy and Spain.

Profiled with immunoSEQ multiplex PCR; TCRdb holds only in-frame clones, not every one. Of 110,000 or so clones detected, 81% appear once; the ten largest clones hold 1.5% to 1.8%. The germline V gene encodes CDR1 LGHDT and CDR2 YNNKEL (reference sequence). V dropped 3 bases and J dropped 0 bases, with 12 bases sitting between them. CDR3 length: 16 amino acids. The chain combines TRBV3-1 (or the pseudogene TRBV3-2) with TRBJ1-3, with D unresolved. The sequenced sample consisted of peripheral blood. The TCR sequence derives from a man aged 45-65 years with acute or convalescent COVID-19. CDR3 nucleotide sequence: TGTGCCAGCAGCCATGGAAGACAAGTCTCTGGAAACACCATATATTTT. It yields the protein CASSHGRQVSGNTIYF.